What follows describes a single TCR beta chain. The data were obtained in a study of T-cell reconstitution after alpha-beta-depleted transplantation in children. Construction of the TCRbeta library involved unique molecular identifiers. TCRdb analysed the PCR reads with MiXCR anew, one entry per CDR3 protein. The sample records around 530,000 distinct CDR3 sequences, approximately 29% being singletons. The receptor comes from a human donor who donated a stem cell graft to a child with aplastic anemia. The sequencing here drew on PBMCs from the stem cell graft donor, taken from the stem cell graft.

This CDR3 is CSAREGGTGDRTEAFF. CDR3 DNA sequence: TGCAGTGCTAGAGAGGGAGGGACAGGGGATCGCACTGAAGCTTTCTTT. The gene calls are TRBV20-1 and TRBJ1-1; 10 bases align to TRBD1. V shed 0 bases and J 4 bases; nucleotides not matched to a gene: 8. Germline CDR1 and CDR2: DFQATT and SNEGSKA (reference sequence). This CDR3 is 16 amino acids long.